The 2 T cell receptor beta chains in this list originate from one sample, sequenced in a study of Ad26.COV2.S vaccination and SARS-CoV-2 variants. Treatment defined: some 20 received Ad26.COV2.S at low or high dose, single or two shots; 5 received placebo; per-sample allocation not given. Sample collection was performed on day 63 after the first vaccine or placebo injection. Profiling relied on immunoSEQ multiplex PCR, and the TCRdb table lists in-frame clones only, not all of them. The data hold around 450,000 clones, with 90% observed a single time. Specimen: peripheral blood, collected in a trial of Ad26.COV2.S vaccine versus placebo. Receptors originate from a person aged 18-65 years who received the Ad26.COV2.S COVID-19 vaccine or a placebo.

CDR3 loop: CASSPLGQGKQFF. The DNA for the CDR3 is TGTGCCAGCAGCCCGCTTGGACAGGGGAAGCAGTTCTTC. The rearrangement joins TRBV6-5 to TRBJ2-1; 9 nucleotides agree with TRBD1. CDR3 length: 13 amino acids. Per the germline V gene, CDR1 is MNHEY and CDR2 is SVGAGI. With V trimmed by 6 bases and J by 11 bases, 8 bases remained unmatched.

This chain links TRBV28 with TRBJ2-7; D may be TRBD1 (8 bases). The V end was cut by 4 bases, the J end by 7 bases, with 17 bases between. The CDR3 contains 14 residues. CDR1 and CDR2 from the germline V gene are MDHEN and SYDVKM. The DNA of the CDR3 is TGTGCCAGCAGTTCCATCGGACAGGGAGGGGAGCAGTACTTC. Translated: CASSSIGQGGEQYF.